The 3 T cell receptor beta chains given below trace back to one sample, sequenced in a study of vaccination and CD4 T cells after COVID-19. Regarding treatment: 10-day PBMC culture with coronavirus spike peptide pools or control peptides (ViraFEST assay). Which antigens these TCRs recognize remains unknown. An Oncomine TCR Beta short-read assay was used to sequence the DNA from cultured CD4+ T cells. TCRdb ran MiXCR on the PCR reads and lists one entry per CDR3 protein. Here the sample spans around 25,000 distinct CDR3 sequences, roughly 58% being singletons. Sequenced: CD4+ T cells from blood, cultured in vitro. These receptors were collected from a human donor who had recovered from COVID-19.

This clonotype appeared a few times. The V call is TRBV7-2, the J call TRBJ2-7; D call uncertain. The CDR3 length is 14 residues. The germline V gene encodes CDR1 SGHTA and CDR2 FQGNSA. The ends were cut back, 1 base at V and 3 bases at J, with 10 bases in the middle. The CDR3 protein is CASSLEFGNYEQYF. The DNA of the CDR3 is TGTGCCAGCAGCTTAGAATTTGGGAACTACGAGCAGTACTTC.

The CDR3 nucleotides read TGTGCCAGCAGCCAAGAAGGGATCCCGCATCAGCCCCAGCATTTT. Its translation: CASSQEGIPHQPQHF. The V and J genes are TRBV4-2 and TRBJ1-5; unclear D gene. Deletions cut 0 bases from V and 5 bases from J, with 11 bases between. The germline CDR1 and CDR2 sequences are LGHNA and YNFKEQ. The CDR3 length is 15 residues.

The rearrangement joins TRBV7-2 to TRBJ2-4; D possibly matches TRBD1 or TRBD2 (5 bases each). The V gene lost 3 bases and the J gene lost 10 bases, with 19 bases spanning the gap. The germline gives CDR1 SGHTA, CDR2 FQGNSA. The CDR3 covers 15 residues. The CDR3 sequence: CASSLEDRQGEIQYF. In DNA form, the CDR3 reads TGTGCCAGCAGCTTGGAGGACCGGCAGGGCGAAATTCAGTACTTC.